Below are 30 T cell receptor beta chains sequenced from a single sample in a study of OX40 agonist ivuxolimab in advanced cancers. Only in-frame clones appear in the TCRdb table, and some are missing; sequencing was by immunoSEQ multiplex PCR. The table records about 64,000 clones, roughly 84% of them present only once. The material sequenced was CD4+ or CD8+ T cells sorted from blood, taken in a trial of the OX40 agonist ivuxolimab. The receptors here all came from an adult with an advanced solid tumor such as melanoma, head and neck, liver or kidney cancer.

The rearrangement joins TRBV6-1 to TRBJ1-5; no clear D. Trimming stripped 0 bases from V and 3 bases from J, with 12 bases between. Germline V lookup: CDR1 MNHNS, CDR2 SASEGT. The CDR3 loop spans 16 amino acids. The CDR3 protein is CASSEAFGLLNQPQHF. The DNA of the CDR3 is TGTGCCAGCAGTGAAGCGTTTGGGTTACTCAATCAGCCCCAGCATTTT.

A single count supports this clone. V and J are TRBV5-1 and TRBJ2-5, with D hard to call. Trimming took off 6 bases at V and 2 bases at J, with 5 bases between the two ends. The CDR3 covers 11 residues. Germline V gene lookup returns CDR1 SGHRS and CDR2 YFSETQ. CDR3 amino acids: CASKQQETQYF. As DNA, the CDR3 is TGCGCCAGCAAGCAGCAAGAGACCCAGTACTTC.

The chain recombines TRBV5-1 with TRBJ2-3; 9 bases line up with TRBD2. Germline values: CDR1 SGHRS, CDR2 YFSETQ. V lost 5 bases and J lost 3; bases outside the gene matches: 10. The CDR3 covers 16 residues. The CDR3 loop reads CASRNRVAGDTDTQYF. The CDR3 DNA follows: TGCGCCAGCAGAAACAGGGTAGCGGGGGATACAGATACGCAGTATTTT.

Written as DNA, the CDR3 is TGCGCCAGCAGCTTCCTGCCCGGGACAGGGACCGGGGAGCTGTTTTTT. This codes for CASSFLPGTGTGELFF. The chain links TRBV5-1 to TRBJ2-2, with 9 bases matching TRBD1. With 2 bases clipped from V and 5 bases from J, the junction kept 7 bases outside the gene matches. The CDR3 length is 16 residues. CDR1 is SGHRS, CDR2 YFSETQ, per germline.

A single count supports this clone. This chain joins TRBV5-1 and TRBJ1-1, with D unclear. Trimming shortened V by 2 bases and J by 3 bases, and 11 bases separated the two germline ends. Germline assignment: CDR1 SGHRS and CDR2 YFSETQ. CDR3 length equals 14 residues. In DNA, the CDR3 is TGCGCCAGCAGCTTCACTAACGGTTACACTGAAGCTTTCTTT. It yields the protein CASSFTNGYTEAFF.

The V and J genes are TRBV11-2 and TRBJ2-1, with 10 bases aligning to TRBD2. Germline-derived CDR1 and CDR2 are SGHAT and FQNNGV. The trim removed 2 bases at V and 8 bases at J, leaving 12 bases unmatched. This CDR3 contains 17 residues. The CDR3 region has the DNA TGTGCCAGCAGCTTACATATGTCGGGACTAGCGTCGTATGAGCAGTTCTTC. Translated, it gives CASSLHMSGLASYEQFF.

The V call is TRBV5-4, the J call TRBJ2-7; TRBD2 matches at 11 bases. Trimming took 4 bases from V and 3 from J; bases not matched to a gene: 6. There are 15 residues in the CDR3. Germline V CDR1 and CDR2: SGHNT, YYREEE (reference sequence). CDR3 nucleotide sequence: TGTGCCAGCAGCCCTAGCGGGGGGACAAACTACGAGCAGTACTTC. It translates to CASSPSGGTNYEQYF.

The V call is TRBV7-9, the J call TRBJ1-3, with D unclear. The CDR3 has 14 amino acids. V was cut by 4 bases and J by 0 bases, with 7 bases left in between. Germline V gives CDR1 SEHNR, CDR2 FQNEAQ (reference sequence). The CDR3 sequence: CASSSTISGNTIYF. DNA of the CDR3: TGTGCCAGCAGCTCTACGATCTCTGGAAACACCATATATTTT. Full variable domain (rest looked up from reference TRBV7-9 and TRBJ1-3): DTGVSQNPRHKITKRGQNVTFRCDPISEHNRLYWYRQTLGQGPEFLTYFQNEAQLEKSRLLSDRFSAERPKGSFSTLEIQRTEQGDSAMYLCASSSTISGNTIYFGEGSWLTVV.

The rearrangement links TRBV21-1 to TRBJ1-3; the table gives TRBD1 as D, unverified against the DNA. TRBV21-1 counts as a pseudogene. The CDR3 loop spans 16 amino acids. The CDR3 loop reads CASSNGAGGEGNTIYF. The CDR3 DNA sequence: TGTGCCAGCAGCAACGGGGCAGGGGGCGAGGGAAACACCATATATTTT.

The CDR3 DNA sequence: TGCGCCAGCAGCTTGACCCGGGACAGGGCCCGGGAGTATTTT. Its protein product is CASSLTRDRAREYF. The chain has TRBV5-1 and TRBJ2-3; 9 nucleotides agree with TRBD1. CDR1 is SGHRS, CDR2 YFSETQ, per germline. The trim removed 1 base at V and 13 bases at J, leaving 10 bases unmatched. The CDR3 is 14 amino acids.

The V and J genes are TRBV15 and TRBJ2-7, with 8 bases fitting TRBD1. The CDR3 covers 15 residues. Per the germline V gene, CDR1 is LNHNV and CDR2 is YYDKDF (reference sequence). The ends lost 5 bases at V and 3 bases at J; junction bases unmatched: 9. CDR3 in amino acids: CATSAPGQAVYEQYF. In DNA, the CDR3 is TGTGCCACCAGCGCGCCGGGACAGGCTGTCTACGAGCAGTACTTC.

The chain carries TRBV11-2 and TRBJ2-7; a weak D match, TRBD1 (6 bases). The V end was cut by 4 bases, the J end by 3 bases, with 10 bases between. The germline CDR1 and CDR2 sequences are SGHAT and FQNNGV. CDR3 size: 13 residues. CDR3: CASSYGQIYEQYF. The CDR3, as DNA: TGTGCCAGCAGCTACGGACAGATCTACGAGCAGTACTTC.

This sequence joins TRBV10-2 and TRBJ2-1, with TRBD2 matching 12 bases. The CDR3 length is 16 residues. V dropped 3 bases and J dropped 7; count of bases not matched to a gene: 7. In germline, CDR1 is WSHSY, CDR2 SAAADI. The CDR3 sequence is CASSDLTSGGDNEQFF. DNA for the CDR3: TGCGCCAGCAGTGACCTGACTAGCGGGGGCGATAATGAGCAGTTCTTC.

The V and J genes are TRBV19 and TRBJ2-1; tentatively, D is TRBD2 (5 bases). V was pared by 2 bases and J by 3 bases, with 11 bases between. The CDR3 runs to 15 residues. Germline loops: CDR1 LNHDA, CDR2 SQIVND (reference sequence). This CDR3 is CASSILADIYNEQFF. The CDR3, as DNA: TGTGCCAGTAGTATACTAGCCGACATCTACAATGAGCAGTTCTTC.

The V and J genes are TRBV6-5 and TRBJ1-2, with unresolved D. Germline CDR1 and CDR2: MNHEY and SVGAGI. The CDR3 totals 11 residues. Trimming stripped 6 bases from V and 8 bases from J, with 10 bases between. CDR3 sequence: CASSSAGGYTF. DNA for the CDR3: TGTGCCAGCAGCTCTGCGGGCGGCTACACCTTC.

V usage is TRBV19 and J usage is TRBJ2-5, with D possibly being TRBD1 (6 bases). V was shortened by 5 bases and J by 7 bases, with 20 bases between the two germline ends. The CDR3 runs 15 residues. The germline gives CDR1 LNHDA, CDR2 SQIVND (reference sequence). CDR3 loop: CASSPLLGMGATQYF. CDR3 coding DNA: TGTGCCAGTAGTCCCCTTTTAGGGATGGGGGCGACCCAGTACTTC.

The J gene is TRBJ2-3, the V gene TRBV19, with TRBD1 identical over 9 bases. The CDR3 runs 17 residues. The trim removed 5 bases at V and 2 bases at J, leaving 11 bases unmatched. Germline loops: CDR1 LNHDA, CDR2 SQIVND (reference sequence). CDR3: CASSPHTGGFYTDTQYF. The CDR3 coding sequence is TGTGCCAGTAGTCCCCATACAGGGGGCTTTTACACAGATACGCAGTATTTT.

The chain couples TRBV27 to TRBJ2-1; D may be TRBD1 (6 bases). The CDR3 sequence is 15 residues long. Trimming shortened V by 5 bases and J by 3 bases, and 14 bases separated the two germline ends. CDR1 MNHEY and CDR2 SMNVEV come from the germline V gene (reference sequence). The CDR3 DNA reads TGTGCCAGCAGTACCTGGGACACGTACTACAATGAGCAGTTCTTC. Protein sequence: CASSTWDTYYNEQFF.

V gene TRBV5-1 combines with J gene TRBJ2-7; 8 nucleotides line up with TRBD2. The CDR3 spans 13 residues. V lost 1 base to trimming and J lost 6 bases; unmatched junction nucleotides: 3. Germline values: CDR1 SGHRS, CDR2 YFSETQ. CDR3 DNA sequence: TGCGCCAGCAGCTTGAAGGGACTAGGCGAGCAGTACTTC. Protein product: CASSLKGLGEQYF.

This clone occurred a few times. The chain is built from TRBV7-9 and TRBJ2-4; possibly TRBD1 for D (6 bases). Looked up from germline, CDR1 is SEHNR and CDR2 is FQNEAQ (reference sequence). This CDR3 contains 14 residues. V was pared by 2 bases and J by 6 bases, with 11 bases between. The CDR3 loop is CASSLRTEPNIQYF. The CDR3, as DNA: TGTGCCAGCAGCTTAAGGACAGAACCAAACATTCAGTACTTC. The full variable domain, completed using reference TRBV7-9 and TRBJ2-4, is DTGVSQNPRHKITKRGQNVTFRCDPISEHNRLYWYRQTLGQGPEFLTYFQNEAQLEKSRLLSDRFSAERPKGSFSTLEIQRTEQGDSAMYLCASSLRTEPNIQYFGAGTRLSVL.

CDR3 protein: CAWRLRKTSGGEETQYF. In DNA form, the CDR3 reads TGTGCCTGGAGGCTCCGGAAGACTAGCGGGGGAGAAGAGACCCAGTACTTC. The J gene is TRBJ2-5, the V gene TRBV30; 12 bases are shared with TRBD2. This CDR3 region has 17 residues. Germline trimming cut 3 bases from V and 3 bases from J; bases unmatched to any gene: 11. Germline V gene lookup returns CDR1 GTSNPN and CDR2 SVGIG (reference sequence).

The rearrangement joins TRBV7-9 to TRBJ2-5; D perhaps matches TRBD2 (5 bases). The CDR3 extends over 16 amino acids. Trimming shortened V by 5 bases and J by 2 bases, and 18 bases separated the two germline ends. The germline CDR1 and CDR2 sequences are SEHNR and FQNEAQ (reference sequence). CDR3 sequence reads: CASSATGFWGQETQYF. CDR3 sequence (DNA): TGTGCCAGCAGCGCCACGGGGTTCTGGGGACAAGAGACCCAGTACTTC.

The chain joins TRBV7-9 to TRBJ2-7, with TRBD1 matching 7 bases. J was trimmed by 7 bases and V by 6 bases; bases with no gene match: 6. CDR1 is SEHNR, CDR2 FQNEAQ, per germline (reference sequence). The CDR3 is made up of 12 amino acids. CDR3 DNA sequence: TGTGCCAGCAGTATAACAGGGGATGAGCAGTACTTC. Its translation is CASSITGDEQYF. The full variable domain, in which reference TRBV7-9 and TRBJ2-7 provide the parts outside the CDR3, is DTGVSQNPRHKITKRGQNVTFRCDPISEHNRLYWYRQTLGQGPEFLTYFQNEAQLEKSRLLSDRFSAERPKGSFSTLEIQRTEQGDSAMYLCASSITGDEQYFGPGTRLTVT.

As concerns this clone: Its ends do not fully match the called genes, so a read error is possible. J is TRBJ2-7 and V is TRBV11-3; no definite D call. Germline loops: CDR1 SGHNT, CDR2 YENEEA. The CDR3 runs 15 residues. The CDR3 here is CASSLVGRTNYGQYF. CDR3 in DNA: TGTGCCAGCAGCTTAGTTGGCAGGACCAACTACGGGCAGTACTTC.

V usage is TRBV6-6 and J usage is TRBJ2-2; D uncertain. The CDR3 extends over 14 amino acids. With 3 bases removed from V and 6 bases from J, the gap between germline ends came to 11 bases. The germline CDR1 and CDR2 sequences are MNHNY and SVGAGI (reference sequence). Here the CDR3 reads CASSYTTRAGELFF. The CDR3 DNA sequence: TGTGCCAGCAGTTATACCACCCGGGCCGGGGAGCTGTTTTTT.

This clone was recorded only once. The CDR3 DNA sequence: TGTGCCAGCAGCCCTAGCGGGGTGCTACCAGATACGCAGTATTTT. This translates into CASSPSGVLPDTQYF. The rearrangement joins TRBV5-4 to TRBJ2-3, with TRBD2 matching 9 bases. This CDR3 is 15 amino acids long. In germline, CDR1 is SGHNT, CDR2 YYREEE (reference sequence). The V gene end was trimmed by 4 bases and the J gene end by 4 bases; junction bases not matched to a gene: 7.

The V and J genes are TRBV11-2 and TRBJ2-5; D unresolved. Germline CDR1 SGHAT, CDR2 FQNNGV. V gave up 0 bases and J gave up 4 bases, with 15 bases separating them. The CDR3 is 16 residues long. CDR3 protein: CASSLDNNRPLETQYF. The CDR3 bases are TGTGCCAGCAGCTTAGATAATAATAGACCCCTAGAGACCCAGTACTTC.

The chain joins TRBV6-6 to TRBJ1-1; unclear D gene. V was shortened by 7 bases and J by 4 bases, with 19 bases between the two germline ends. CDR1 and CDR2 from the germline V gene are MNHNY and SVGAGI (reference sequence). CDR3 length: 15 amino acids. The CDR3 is CASTRLDFFGTEAFF. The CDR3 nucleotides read TGTGCCAGCACCAGATTAGACTTCTTCGGCACTGAAGCTTTCTTT.

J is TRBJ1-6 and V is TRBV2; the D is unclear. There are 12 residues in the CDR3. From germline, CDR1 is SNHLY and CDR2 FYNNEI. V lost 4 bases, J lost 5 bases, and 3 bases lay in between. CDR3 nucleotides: TGTGCCAGCAGTGGAAATAATTCACCCCTCCACTTT. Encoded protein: CASSGNNSPLHF.

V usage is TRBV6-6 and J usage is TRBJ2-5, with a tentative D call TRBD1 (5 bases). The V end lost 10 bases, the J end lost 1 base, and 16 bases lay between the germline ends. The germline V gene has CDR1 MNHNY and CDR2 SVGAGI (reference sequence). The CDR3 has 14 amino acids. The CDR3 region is CATRTPTGQETQYF. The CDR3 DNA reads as TGTGCCACCCGAACCCCTACAGGCCAAGAGACCCAGTACTTC.